This TCR beta chain stems from a study of blood T cell repertoires in COVID-19. Whole-study context: From T cells, B-cell-depleted T cells, or PBMCs came the material, which was cDNA or gDNA.

The CDR3 spans 15 residues. V was trimmed by 5 bases and J by 7 bases, leaving 18 bases between them. Germline CDR1 reads SGHDN; CDR2 reads FVKESK. Only in-frame clones appear in the TCRdb table, and some are missing; sequencing was by immunoSEQ multiplex PCR. The sample lists about 110,000 clones, around 86% seen once, with about 4.5% in the top ten. The clonotype was recovered from a man aged 35 to 55 with acute or convalescent COVID-19. The chain uses TRBV14 and TRBJ2-1, with D maybe TRBD2 (6 bases). Source material: peripheral blood. The CDR3 DNA reads as TGTGCCAGCAGCGACTTAAGCGGGCCCGTGAATGAGCAGTTCTTC. Protein product: CASSDLSGPVNEQFF.